This T cell receptor beta chain was retrieved from a study of PD-1 blockade in mismatch repair-deficient tumors. On this clone: Its antigen remains unidentified.

The repertoire was sequenced with immunoSEQ multiplex PCR; TCRdb's copy has only in-frame clones and lacks some. The table lists about 16,000 clones, 84% of them singletons. Every patient had mismatch repair deficiency by PCR or immunohistochemistry. A few pembrolizumab responders had their TCRs sequenced. V shed 5 bases and J 2 bases; nucleotides not matched to a gene: 18. This CDR3 comprises 20 residues. The germline gives CDR1 PRHDT, CDR2 FYEKMQ (reference sequence). Findings of the study overall: Rapid post-treatment expansion, then contraction, generally preceding radiologic response, marked tumor-resident clones.

The J gene is TRBJ2-4, the V gene TRBV13; 10 bases agree with TRBD1. This clonotype originated in an adult with mismatch repair-deficient cancer. Sequenced here: PBMCs, sampled before pembrolizumab treatment. The CDR3 protein is CASSPLRTGGEERTKNIQYF. In DNA form, the CDR3 reads TGTGCCAGCAGCCCCCTACGGACAGGGGGTGAGGAGCGTACCAAAAACATTCAGTACTTC.